This TCR beta chain was profiled in a study of blood T cell repertoires in COVID-19. The sample holds one count of this clone. Profiled with immunoSEQ multiplex PCR; TCRdb holds only in-frame clones, not every one. The sample lists approximately 380,000 clones; 85% were seen once. The sequencing sample was made of peripheral blood. This TCR came from a woman under 30 with acute or convalescent COVID-19.

The CDR3 is CASRSGPSGSTEQYF. The CDR3 DNA follows: TGTGCCAGCAGATCCGGGCCTAGCGGGAGCACCGAGCAGTACTTC. The chain carries TRBV28 and TRBJ2-7; 10 bases agree with TRBD2. V shed 6 bases, J shed 6 bases, and the junction held 11 bases outside the gene matches. This CDR3 has 15 residues. Germline CDR1 reads MDHEN; CDR2 reads SYDVKM. Variable domain in full (rest from reference TRBV28 and TRBJ2-7): DVKVTQSSRYLVKRTGEKVFLECVQDMDHENMFWYRQDPGLGLRLIYFSYDVKMKEKGDIPEGYSVSREKKERFSLILESASTNQTSMYLCASRSGPSGSTEQYFGPGTRLTVT.